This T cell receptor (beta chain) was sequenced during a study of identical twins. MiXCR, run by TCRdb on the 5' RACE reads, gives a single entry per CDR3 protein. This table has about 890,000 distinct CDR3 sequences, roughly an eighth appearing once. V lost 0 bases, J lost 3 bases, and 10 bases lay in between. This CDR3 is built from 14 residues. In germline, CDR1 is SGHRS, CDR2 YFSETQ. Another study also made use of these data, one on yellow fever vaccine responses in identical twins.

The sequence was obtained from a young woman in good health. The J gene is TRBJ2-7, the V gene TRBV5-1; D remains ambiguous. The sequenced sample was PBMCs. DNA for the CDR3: TGCGCCAGCAGCTTGGAGGGCAGCTACTACGAGCAGTACTTC. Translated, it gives CASSLEGSYYEQYF.